The 25 T cell receptor beta chains listed next were all sequenced from one sample in a study of blood T cell repertoires in COVID-19. Repertoires were generated with immunoSEQ multiplex PCR, while TCRdb's copy carries only in-frame clones and drops some. The table records 200,000 to 250,000 clones, 75% to 90% of them present only once. Input material: peripheral blood. These receptors came from a woman younger than 45 who had recovered from COVID-19.

The chain joins TRBV2 to TRBJ1-5, with 8 positions matching TRBD1. CDR1 is SNHLY and CDR2 is FYNNEI in the germline V gene. Germline trimming cut 1 base from V and 6 bases from J; bases unmatched to any gene: 8. The CDR3 has 16 residues. The CDR3 DNA sequence: TGTGCCAGCAGTGAAGGGGGGGCAGGGGGCGGTCAGCCCCAGCATTTT. This sequence encodes CASSEGGAGGGQPQHF.

This clone occurred a few times. This chain connects TRBV19 to TRBJ1-4; TRBD1 matches at 10 bases. CDR1 is LNHDA and CDR2 is SQIVND in the germline V gene (reference sequence). This CDR3 comprises 20 residues. V shed 6 bases, J shed 4 bases, and the junction held 20 bases outside the gene matches. The CDR3 DNA sequence: TGTGCCAGTAGCCACCCAATTGGACAGGGGGGACGCGAGGGTAATGAAAAACTGTTTTTT. It translates to CASSHPIGQGGREGNEKLFF.

The chain recombines TRBV9 with TRBJ1-2; possible D gene TRBD1, 6 bases. Trimming cost V 3 bases and J 5 bases, with 14 bases left between them. Germline CDR1 SGDLS, CDR2 YYNGEE. The CDR3 sequence is 14 residues long. CDR3 sequence (DNA): TGTGCCAGCAGCGCCGCGACAGGAGGATATGGCTACACCTTC. Protein sequence: CASSAATGGYGYTF.

This chain uses TRBV4-1 with TRBJ1-2; 8 nucleotides match TRBD1. The CDR3 runs to 16 residues. V was clipped by 1 base and J by 0 bases; unmatched bases: 4. Germline V gene lookup returns CDR1 MGHRA and CDR2 YSYEKL. The CDR3 protein is CASSQGTGNSNYGYTF. CDR3 nucleotides: TGCGCCAGCAGCCAAGGGACAGGGAATTCTAACTATGGCTACACCTTC.

V is TRBV7-2 and J is TRBJ2-2; D unclear. CDR1 is SGHTA and CDR2 is FQGNSA in the germline V gene. Trimming removed 5 bases from V and 3 bases from J, with 13 bases in between. The CDR3 has 15 residues. The CDR3 region has the DNA TGTGCCAGCAGCCCCCAAGACTGGCACACCGGGGAGCTGTTTTTT. The encoded protein is CASSPQDWHTGELFF.

The rearrangement links TRBV4-3 to TRBJ1-4, with unresolved D. Germline CDR1 reads LGHNA; CDR2 reads YSLEER. Trimming took off 4 bases at V and 7 bases at J, with 7 bases between the two ends. CDR3 length equals 12 residues. The CDR3 protein is CASSPVGEKLFF. The CDR3 DNA sequence: TGCGCCAGCAGCCCGGTTGGTGAAAAACTGTTTTTT.

CDR3 protein: CSARTGSYGYTF. CDR3 in DNA: TGCAGCGCTAGGACAGGGTCCTATGGCTACACCTTC. The chain uses TRBV29-1 and TRBJ1-2; 8 bases align to TRBD1. The V and J ends lost 7 bases and 4 bases, in that order; junction bases with no gene match: 5. Per the germline V gene, CDR1 is SQVTM and CDR2 is ANQGSEA. This CDR3 has 12 amino acids.

With respect to this clone: The identical CDR3 is also encoded by other nucleotide sequences in the sample. The V and J genes are TRBV15 and TRBJ1-6; 8 bases are shared with TRBD1. CDR1 is LNHNV, CDR2 YYDKDF, per germline (reference sequence). The CDR3 extends over 15 amino acids. The junction had 3 bases not matched to a gene; V was cut back by 1 base and J by 7 bases. CDR3 sequence (DNA): TGTGCCACCAGCAGAGGGACAGGGTACAATTCACCCCTCCACTTT. It is translated as CATSRGTGYNSPLHF.

This clone has more than one count but fewer than ten. The rearrangement links TRBV11-2 to TRBJ1-3, with a tentative D call TRBD1 (6 bases). The CDR3 is made up of 15 amino acids. In germline, CDR1 is SGHAT, CDR2 FQNNGV. V gave up 3 bases and J gave up 10 bases, with 19 bases separating them. The CDR3 loop reads CASSLAGGGARTIYF. The CDR3 nucleotides read TGTGCCAGCAGCTTGGCTGGTGGGGGGGCGAGAACCATATATTTT.

The chain couples TRBV19 to TRBJ2-1, with 10 bases matching TRBD1. The V gene's germline CDR1 is LNHDA and CDR2 SQIVND (reference sequence). There are 13 residues in the CDR3. Trimming cost V 3 bases and J 14 bases; bases outside gene matches: 7. The DNA of the CDR3 is TGTGCCAGTAGTATCCAGGGTGGACAGGGGGAGTTCTTC. It specifies CASSIQGGQGEFF.

This chain connects TRBV4-1 to TRBJ1-1; D may be TRBD1 (6 bases). The ends were cut back, 2 bases at V and 1 base at J, with 17 bases in the middle. This CDR3 region has 17 residues. From germline, CDR1 is MGHRA and CDR2 YSYEKL. The CDR3 loop is CASSQLPAQGTNTEAFF. The DNA of the CDR3 is TGCGCCAGCAGCCAATTACCCGCGCAGGGGACGAACACTGAAGCTTTCTTT.

The chain is built from TRBV13 and TRBJ1-2; 8 nucleotides agree with TRBD1. V was pared by 4 bases and J by 2 bases, with 3 bases of the junction left unmatched. From germline, CDR1 is PRHDT and CDR2 FYEKMQ (reference sequence). There are 14 residues in the CDR3. In DNA form, the CDR3 reads TGTGCCAGCAGCTCATGGACAGGGAACTATGGCTACACCTTC. The encoded protein is CASSSWTGNYGYTF.

The rearrangement uses TRBV5-6 and TRBJ1-2; TRBD1 agrees at 9 bases. The V gene's germline CDR1 is SGHDT and CDR2 YYEEEE. The junction had 6 bases not matched to a gene; V was cut back by 0 bases and J by 6 bases. The CDR3 runs to 15 residues. The CDR3 DNA reads as TGTGCCAGCAGCTTGGTGCCGGGACAGGGTGATGGCTACACCTTC. Protein product: CASSLVPGQGDGYTF.

J is TRBJ1-6 and V is TRBV18; 8 nucleotides agree with TRBD1. The CDR3 covers 14 residues. The ends lost 3 bases at V and 10 bases at J; junction bases unmatched: 5. Germline V gene sequence: CDR1 KGHSH, CDR2 LQKENI. The CDR3: CASSPDRDRSPLHF. The CDR3 nucleotides are TGTGCCAGCTCACCGGACAGGGATAGATCACCCCTCCACTTT. Complete variable domain (other parts from reference TRBV18 and TRBJ1-6): NAGVMQNPRHLVRRRGQEARLRCSPMKGHSHVYWYRQLPEEGLKFMVYLQKENIIDESGMPKERFSAEFPKEGPSILRIQQVVRGDSAAYFCASSPDRDRSPLHFGNGTRLTVT.

This chain connects TRBV6-5 to TRBJ2-2; 9 bases are a match to TRBD2. The germline CDR1 and CDR2 sequences are MNHEY and SVGAGI. After removal of 4 bases from V and 10 bases from J, the junction contained 10 bases not matched to a gene. CDR3 length equals 15 residues. CDR3 bases: TGTGCCAGCAGTTCGGATAGCGGGGGCCCCGAGGAGCTGTTTTTT. This gives the protein CASSSDSGGPEELFF.

This chain links TRBV28 with TRBJ2-3; TRBD1 agrees at 7 bases. The germline V gene has CDR1 MDHEN and CDR2 SYDVKM. V dropped 3 bases and J dropped 0; count of bases not matched to a gene: 3. CDR3 size: 15 residues. The CDR3 sequence is CASSFGTASTDTQYF. CDR3 coding DNA: TGTGCCAGCAGTTTTGGGACAGCAAGCACAGATACGCAGTATTTT.

This clone was counted a single time. The gene calls are TRBV21-1 and TRBJ2-3; TRBD2, the table's D call, was not compared with the DNA. TRBV21-1 is given as a pseudogene. The CDR3 is 16 residues long. CDR3 protein: CASSKDLERGRDTQYF. CDR3 coding DNA: TGTGCCAGCAGCAAAGACTTAGAGCGGGGGCGGGATACGCAGTATTTT.

V usage is TRBV18 and J usage is TRBJ2-7, with 13 bases identical to TRBD2. The CDR3 covers 16 residues. The germline V gene encodes CDR1 KGHSH and CDR2 LQKENI. V shed 2 bases and J 6 bases; nucleotides not matched to a gene: 7. DNA for the CDR3: TGTGCCAGCTCACCAAGCCAACTAGCGGGGGGGCTCGAGCAGTACTTC. It yields the protein CASSPSQLAGGLEQYF.

This chain connects TRBV4-1 to TRBJ2-3, with D possibly being TRBD2 (5 bases). The germline CDR1 and CDR2 sequences are MGHRA and YSYEKL. V lost 0 bases, J lost 10 bases, and 14 bases lay in between. The CDR3 runs 14 residues. CDR3 DNA sequence: TGCGCCAGCAGCCAAGATCAACTCGCCGGGGCGCAGTATTTT. As protein: CASSQDQLAGAQYF.

This chain uses TRBV7-6 with TRBJ2-3; 9 bases fit TRBD2. The length of the CDR3 is 15 residues. J gave up 0 bases and V 3 bases, and 1 base lay outside the gene matches. Germline V gene lookup returns CDR1 SGHVS and CDR2 FNYEAQ. CDR3 sequence: CASSFAGGSTDTQYF. The CDR3 coding sequence is TGTGCCAGCAGCTTCGCGGGGGGGAGCACAGATACGCAGTATTTT.

The chain carries TRBV6-1 and TRBJ2-3; maybe TRBD1 (5 bases). The CDR3 sequence is 15 residues long. The ends were cut back, 1 base at V and 4 bases at J, with 12 bases in the middle. The germline gives CDR1 MNHNS, CDR2 SASEGT. The CDR3 sequence: CASSEEPAGSDTQYF. In nucleotides, the CDR3 is TGTGCCAGCAGTGAAGAGCCGGCAGGGTCAGATACGCAGTATTTT.

This sequence joins TRBV11-2 and TRBJ2-5; 7 nucleotides match TRBD1. CDR3 size: 15 residues. The J segment lost 1 base and the V segment lost 1 base, leaving 3 bases of the junction unmatched. Germline CDR1 SGHAT, CDR2 FQNNGV. This CDR3 is CASSLVGQVQETQYF. For the CDR3, the DNA is TGTGCCAGCAGCTTAGTCGGACAGGTCCAAGAGACCCAGTACTTC.

The V gene is TRBV29-1, the J gene TRBJ1-1, with TRBD1 matching 8 bases. The J segment lost 5 bases and the V segment lost 0 bases, leaving 14 bases of the junction unmatched. Germline-derived CDR1 and CDR2 are SQVTM and ANQGSEA. The CDR3 spans 17 residues. The CDR3 DNA is TGCAGCGTTGAAGATCTTTGGAAGACAGGGGTTAGGACTGAAGCTTTCTTT. It yields the protein CSVEDLWKTGVRTEAFF.

The chain employs TRBV19 and TRBJ1-1; tentatively, D is TRBD1 (6 bases). Trimming pared 3 bases from V and 4 bases from J, leaving 9 bases between. There are 13 residues in the CDR3. Germline values: CDR1 LNHDA, CDR2 SQIVND (reference sequence). CDR3 sequence (DNA): TGTGCCAGTAGTATTACAGGGAGCACTGAAGCTTTCTTT. It is translated as CASSITGSTEAFF.

V is TRBV5-6 and J is TRBJ2-2; D gene uncertain. CDR1 is SGHDT, CDR2 YYEEEE, per germline. Deletions cut 1 base from V and 5 bases from J, with 9 bases between. This CDR3 comprises 14 residues. CDR3 DNA sequence: TGTGCCAGCAGCTTGACCACTTCAACCGGGGAGCTGTTTTTT. It specifies CASSLTTSTGELFF. The full variable domain, its missing parts supplied by reference TRBV5-6 and TRBJ2-2, is DAGVTQSPTHLIKTRGQQVTLRCSPKSGHDTVSWYQQALGQGPQFIFQYYEEEERQRGNFPDRFSGHQFPNYSSELNVNALLLGDSALYLCASSLTTSTGELFFGEGSRLTVL.